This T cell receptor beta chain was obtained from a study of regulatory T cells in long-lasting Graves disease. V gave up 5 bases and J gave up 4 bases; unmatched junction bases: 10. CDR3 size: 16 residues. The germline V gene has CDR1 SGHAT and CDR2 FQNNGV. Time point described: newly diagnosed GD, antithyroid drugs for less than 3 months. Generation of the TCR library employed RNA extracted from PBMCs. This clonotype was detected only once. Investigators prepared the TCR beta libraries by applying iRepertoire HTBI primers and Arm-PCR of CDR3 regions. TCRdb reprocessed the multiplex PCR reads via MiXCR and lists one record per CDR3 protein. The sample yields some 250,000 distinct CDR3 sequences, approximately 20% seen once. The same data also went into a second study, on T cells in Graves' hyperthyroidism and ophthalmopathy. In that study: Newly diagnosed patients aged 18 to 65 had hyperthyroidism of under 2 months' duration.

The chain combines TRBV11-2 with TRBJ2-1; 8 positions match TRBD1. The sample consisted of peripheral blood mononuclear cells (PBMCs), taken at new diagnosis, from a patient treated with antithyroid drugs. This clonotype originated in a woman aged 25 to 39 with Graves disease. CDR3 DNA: TGTGCCAGCAGCCCATACAGGGGGAACCCTTACAATGAGCAGTTCTTC. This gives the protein CASSPYRGNPYNEQFF.